Listed below are T cell receptor beta chains from one sample, sequenced in a study of CD8 T cells in ankylosing spondylitis. TCRdb ran MiXCR on the 5' RACE reads and lists one entry per CDR3 protein. This table holds a few hundred thousand distinct CDR3 sequences, 6.5% to 10% found once. Sequenced sample: blood, either unsorted or a sorted T cell fraction (not recorded which). The receptors were sampled from a male donor with ankylosing spondylitis. Both conserved end residues are part of each CDR3. The D gene is left open where the match is weak. Size is stated for part of the rows, as once, few or many counts, or as a class when the clone is expanded.

d_call	clone_size	v_call	j_call	cdr3_nt	cdr3_aa
.	.	TRBV18	TRBJ2-1	TGTGCCAGCTCACCAAAGGGGAATGAGCAGTTCTTC	CASSPKGNEQFF
.	.	TRBV7-9	TRBJ2-1	TGTGCCAGCAGCTTAGCGCTGGCTCAAAATGAGCAGTTCTTC	CASSLALAQNEQFF
.	many	TRBV4-1	TRBJ1-2	TGCGCCAGCAGCCAAGTGGGCGTTGGGGTCTATGGCTACACCTTC	CASSQVGVGVYGYTF
.	many	TRBV10-2	TRBJ2-2	TGCGCCAGTTCCAAGGAACATTCGAACACCGGGGAGCTGTTTTTT	CASSKEHSNTGELFF
TRBD2	many	TRBV12-3/TRBV12-4	TRBJ2-2	TGTGCCAGCAGACCGGGACTAGCGGCCGGGGAGCTGTTTTTT	CASRPGLAAGELFF
TRBD2	once	TRBV4-1	TRBJ2-1	TGCGCCAGCAGCCAAGGACTAGGCGCGGGGGAGGGTCGGCAGTTCTTC	CASSQGLGAGEGRQFF
TRBD2	.	TRBV14	TRBJ2-2	TGTGCCAGCAGCCGGCTAGCGGGAGGGCGTAGCACCGGGGAGCTGTTTTTT	CASSRLAGGRSTGELFF
.	.	TRBV2	TRBJ1-5	TGTGCCAGCAACGTGTGGGGGAGCAATCAGCCCCAGCATTTT	CASNVWGSNQPQHF
.	.	TRBV12-1	TRBJ1-1	TGTGCCAGCAGCTCCCTCAGGGTTGAGAACACTGAAGCTTTCTTT	CASSSLRVENTEAFF
.	many	TRBV29-1	TRBJ2-7	TGCAGCGTTGTGAGGGTTGACGAGCAGTACTTC	CSVVRVDEQYF
.	.	TRBV10-3	TRBJ2-3	TGTGCCATCAGTGAGCGAGATAGCACAGATACGCAGTATTTT	CAISERDSTDTQYF
.	.	TRBV10-3	TRBJ2-3	TGTGCCATCAGTGAGTTGGCGGAAGCTAGCACAGATACGCAGTATTTT	CAISELAEASTDTQYF
.	.	TRBV28	TRBJ2-7	TGTGCCAGCAAGGGACAAATGAAGCCCTACGAGCAGTACTTC	CASKGQMKPYEQYF
.	.	TRBV28	TRBJ2-5	TGTGCCAGCAGTGTTTCGGGGGCCCAAGAGACCCAGTACTTC	CASSVSGAQETQYF
.	many	TRBV20-1	TRBJ2-1	TGCAGTGCTAGAGGGTGGTTAGGTAACAATGAGCAGTTCTTC	CSARGWLGNNEQFF
.	.	TRBV3-1	TRBJ1-4	TGTGCCAGCAGCCAAGACGGGGGGGGGCTTGAAAAACTGTTTTTT	CASSQDGGGLEKLFF
TRBD1	few	TRBV5-1	TRBJ2-7	TGCGCCAGCAGCGGCGGGACAGGGGAGACCTACGAGCAGTACTTC	CASSGGTGETYEQYF
.	.	TRBV27	TRBJ2-7	TGTGCCAGCAGTTTACCCCCGGGGCAGGGAAGAGTTGGCGAGCAGTACTTC	CASSLPPGQGRVGEQYF
TRBD2	.	TRBV12-5	TRBJ2-1	TGTGCTAGTGGAATGACTAGCGGGGGGAGGAATGAGCAGTTCTTC	CASGMTSGGRNEQFF
TRBD2	many	TRBV29-1	TRBJ2-7	TGCAGCGTAGCCGGGACTAGCTCCTACGAGCAGTACTTC	CSVAGTSSYEQYF
TRBD2	.	TRBV5-1	TRBJ2-7	TGCGCCAGCAGCTTTTTCGGGTCTAGCGGGAGCTCCTACGAGCAGTACTTC	CASSFFGSSGSSYEQYF
TRBD2	.	TRBV27	TRBJ2-1	TGTGCCAGCAGTTCCATCCCCCAATCGGGACTAGCCTACAATGAGCAGTTCTTC	CASSSIPQSGLAYNEQFF